This is a list of T cell receptor beta chains from one sample in a study of cytomegalovirus exposure and HLA in healthy donors. The data were produced by immunoSEQ multiplex PCR, yet TCRdb's version contains in-frame clones alone and is incomplete. The sample has about 140,000 clones, around 90% seen once. Sequenced sample: PBMCs. The receptors were sampled from a woman aged 40-49 years in good health and CMV-seronegative. Each CDR3 is given with its conserved first and last residue. The order of the fields is D gene, clone size, J gene, V gene, CDR3 DNA, CDR3 protein. The D gene is left open where the match is weak. Clone sizes are given selectively: once, few, many, or a class where the clone is expanded.

NA,once,TRBJ2-2,TRBV7-9,TGTGCCAGCAGCTTCACGGGATTCGGCACCGGGGAGCTGTTTTTT,CASSFTGFGTGELFF
NA,NA,TRBJ2-3,TRBV5-1,TGCGCCAGCAACACCAGACACACAGATACGCAGTATTTT,CASNTRHTDTQYF
NA,NA,TRBJ1-2,TRBV2,TGTGCCAGCAGGGGCCCGGCTAACTATGGCTACACCTTC,CASRGPANYGYTF
NA,NA,TRBJ1-2,TRBV27,TGTGCCAGCAGTTTATTAGGGGGGGGTAGCTACACCTTC,CASSLLGGGSYTF
TRBD2,NA,TRBJ2-2,TRBV5-6,TGTGCCAGCAGAGCGGGAGCTAACACCGGGGAGCTGTTTTTT,CASRAGANTGELFF
TRBD1,NA,TRBJ1-5,TRBV5-1,TGCGCCAGCAGCCCAGGGTGGACAGGGGGACGTCAGCCCCAGCATTTT,CASSPGWTGGRQPQHF
NA,NA,TRBJ1-1,TRBV9,TGTGCCAGCAGCGTAGCCCAGGGCACTGAAGCTTTCTTT,CASSVAQGTEAFF
TRBD2,NA,TRBJ2-4,TRBV28,TGTGCCAGCAGTGTTCGACTAGCGGCCGAAAACATTCAGTACTTC,CASSVRLAAENIQYF
TRBD1,NA,TRBJ1-4,TRBV11-2,TGTGCCAGCAGCGCGGGATCGGGACAGTCTAATGAAAAACTGTTTTTT,CASSAGSGQSNEKLFF
NA,NA,TRBJ1-2,TRBV4-2,TGTGCCAGCAGCCAAGATCTGAGGGTCATCTATGGCTACACCTTC,CASSQDLRVIYGYTF
TRBD1,NA,TRBJ1-5,TRBV4-1,TGCGCCAGCAGCCAAGCGGACAGGGGCAATCAGCCCCAGCATTTT,CASSQADRGNQPQHF
NA,NA,TRBJ1-1,TRBV5-1,TGCGCCAGCAGCACGACAGGGAACACTGAAGCTTTCTTT,CASSTTGNTEAFF
TRBD2,NA,TRBJ2-1,TRBV19,TGTGCCAGTAGGCAGACGGGAGGACCCCGGTACAATGAGCAGTTCTTC,CASRQTGGPRYNEQFF
NA,NA,TRBJ1-2,TRBV2,TGTGCCAGCAGTGAGCAGGGACTCTATGGCTACACCTTC,CASSEQGLYGYTF
TRBD2,once,TRBJ2-1,TRBV7-7,TGTGCTAGCAGCCTTGGGACTAGCGGGAGAAATGAGCAGTTCTTC,CASSLGTSGRNEQFF
TRBD2,NA,TRBJ2-1,TRBV11-3,TGTGCCAGCAGCTTAGGGGGCGGGAGGGCGTCTGAGCAGTTCTTC,CASSLGGGRASEQFF
TRBD2,NA,TRBJ2-3,TRBV28,TGTGCCAGCAGTCTCGGGACTAGCGGTAGCACAGATACGCAGTATTTT,CASSLGTSGSTDTQYF
NA,NA,TRBJ2-7,TRBV7-9,TGTGCCAGCAGCTTAGCGCGTCTAGCAGCTCCCTACGAGCAGTACTTC,CASSLARLAAPYEQYF
NA,NA,TRBJ1-4,TRBV28,TGTGCCAGCAGTTTCGGGTGGGGGCGCGGGACTAATGAAAAACTGTTTTTT,CASSFGWGRGTNEKLFF
NA,NA,TRBJ2-4,TRBV4-2,TGTGCCAGCAGCCAACGGGGGGCAGAAAACATTCAGTACTTC,CASSQRGAENIQYF
TRBD2,once,TRBJ2-3,TRBV6-5,TGTGCCAGCAGCCTGCGGACTAGCGGGACTGGTACGCAGTATTTT,CASSLRTSGTGTQYF
NA,NA,TRBJ2-4,TRBV28,TGTGCCAGCAGCCCGGGGTCGCTAGCCAAAAACATTCAGTACTTC,CASSPGSLAKNIQYF
TRBD2,NA,TRBJ2-1,TRBV5-4,TGTGCCAGCAGCTTAGGGGGCACTAGCGGGAGGGGGGGGAATGAGCAGTTCTTC,CASSLGGTSGRGGNEQFF
TRBD2,few,TRBJ2-3,TRBV11-3,TGTGCCAGCAGTTTGCTAGCGGGCCTCAGCACAGATACGCAGTATTTT,CASSLLAGLSTDTQYF
NA,once,TRBJ2-2,TRBV2,TGTGCCACCAGGGGACCTCGGGGGACCGGGGAGCTGTTTTTT,CATRGPRGTGELFF
TRBD1,NA,TRBJ2-3,TRBV18,TGTGCCAGCTCACCGGGACAGGGTGCAGATACGCAGTATTTT,CASSPGQGADTQYF
TRBD2,NA,TRBJ2-1,TRBV27,TGTGCCAGCCGAAACAACCAGGGAAGCGGACTAGCGGGAGGAGGGTTCTTC,CASRNNQGSGLAGGGFF
NA,NA,TRBJ2-5,TRBV2,TGTGCCAGCAGTGAGCAGACAGTCCAAGAGACCCAGTACTTC,CASSEQTVQETQYF
TRBD2,few,TRBJ2-7,TRBV5-4,TGTGCCAGCAGCTGGGGCGGGAGGGCGTACGAGCAGTACTTC,CASSWGGRAYEQYF
TRBD1,NA,TRBJ1-4,TRBV5-1,TGCGCCAGCAGCTTGCAGCAGGGGGCGAATGAAAAACTGTTTTTT,CASSLQQGANEKLFF
NA,NA,TRBJ2-7,TRBV7-3,TGTGCCAGCAGCCTTGCTAGCGAACCGTTCTACGAGCAGTACTTC,CASSLASEPFYEQYF
NA,NA,TRBJ1-2,TRBV11-2,TGTGCCAGCAGCTTAGTCCAGGGAGCGGGGTATGGCTACACCTTC,CASSLVQGAGYGYTF
TRBD1,NA,TRBJ2-2,TRBV7-9,TGTTCCAGCAGCTCTCACAGGGGGGACGGGGAGCTGTTTTTT,CSSSSHRGDGELFF
TRBD1,NA,TRBJ2-3,TRBV9,TGTGCCAGCAGCGTAACGGGGACAGGGGGGGATACGCAGTATTTT,CASSVTGTGGDTQYF
TRBD2,NA,TRBJ2-7,TRBV10-3,TGTGCCATCGGAGGACTAGCGACCTCTTACGAGCAGTACTTC,CAIGGLATSYEQYF
NA,NA,TRBJ2-3,TRBV4-1,TGCGCCAGCAGCCAAGCTGGACTCACCACAGATACGCAGTATTTT,CASSQAGLTTDTQYF
NA,NA,TRBJ2-1,TRBV6-5,TGTGCCAGCAGTTCCGGCAATGAGCAGTTCTTC,CASSSGNEQFF
TRBD2,NA,TRBJ2-7,TRBV18,TGTGCCAGCTCACCCGAACTTAGCGGGAGGTCCTACGAGCAGTACTTC,CASSPELSGRSYEQYF
TRBD2,NA,TRBJ2-1,TRBV19,TGTGCCAGTAGTATAGAGCCTAGCGGGACCTACAATGAGCAGTTCTTC,CASSIEPSGTYNEQFF
NA,NA,TRBJ1-1,TRBV5-1,TGCGCCAGCAGCTTGGAAGCAGGTGTTGGGACTGAAGCTTTCTTT,CASSLEAGVGTEAFF
NA,NA,TRBJ2-5,TRBV10-1,TGCGCCAGCAGTGGCGGGGACTCGAGGGAGACCCAGTACTTC,CASSGGDSRETQYF
TRBD1,NA,TRBJ2-1,TRBV13,TGTGCCAGCAGCCGACAGGGGAATTTCAATGAGCAGTTCTTC,CASSRQGNFNEQFF
NA,NA,TRBJ2-5,TRBV2,TGTGCCAGCAGTGCGTGGCACCGAGAGACCCAGTACTTC,CASSAWHRETQYF
NA,NA,TRBJ2-1,TRBV7-3,TGTGCCAGCAGCATTAACAGCGGCCATATCAATGAGCAGTTCTTC,CASSINSGHINEQFF
NA,NA,TRBJ2-5,TRBV9,TGTGCCAGCAGCGGGACAGCCCAAGAGACCCAGTACTTC,CASSGTAQETQYF
TRBD2,NA,TRBJ2-5,TRBV11-3,TGTGCCAGCAGCTTAGCTAGCGGGATACAAGAGACCCAGTACTTC,CASSLASGIQETQYF